What follows are 14 T cell receptor beta chains derived from one specimen sequenced in a study of shared clonotypes between healthy human individuals. Some clones are missing from TCRdb's copy, which holds only in-frame ones; the method was immunoSEQ multiplex PCR. The data contain 2 million to 3 million clones, 93% of them singletons. The sample taken for sequencing was naive CD4+ T cells from PBMCs. Described subset: CD45RA+ positively selected. These receptors originate from a man between 18 and 35 years old in good health. Some clones in this sample may be carry-over from other donors' samples.

This clone was observed once. CDR3 in amino acids: CASSEAPDSWGYTF. Written as DNA, the CDR3 is TGTGCCAGCAGTGAAGCCCCGGACAGCTGGGGCTACACCTTC. This chain uses TRBV2 with TRBJ1-2, with D perhaps TRBD1 (6 bases). This CDR3 region has 14 residues. Trimming stripped 0 bases from V and 8 bases from J, with 13 bases between. CDR1 and CDR2 (germline): SNHLY, FYNNEI.

This chain links TRBV28 with TRBJ2-3, with a tentative D call TRBD2 (6 bases). CDR1 and CDR2 from the germline V gene are MDHEN and SYDVKM. The CDR3 is 15 residues long. Trimming removed 6 bases from V and 1 base from J, with 14 bases in between. The chain's CDR3 is CASSLPGLRTDTQYF. The CDR3 coding sequence is TGTGCCAGCAGCCTCCCGGGACTTCGCACAGATACGCAGTATTTT.

This clone was recorded once. The rearrangement links TRBV28 to TRBJ2-7; TRBD1 matches 10 bases. Trimming removed 10 bases from V and 5 bases from J; junction bases left unmatched: 8. There are 13 residues in the CDR3. The germline gives CDR1 MDHEN, CDR2 SYDVKM. CDR3 region: CATLLGQGNEQYF. The CDR3 region has the DNA TGTGCCACCCTTCTGGGACAGGGGAACGAGCAGTACTTC.

The chain links TRBV9 to TRBJ2-7; no firm D call. Deletions cut 0 bases from V and 0 bases from J, with 7 bases between. The germline CDR1 and CDR2 sequences are SGDLS and YYNGEE. The CDR3 spans 14 residues. The CDR3, as DNA: TGTGCCAGCAGCGTAGGGCGAAACTCCTACGAGCAGTACTTC. It specifies CASSVGRNSYEQYF.

The V and J genes are TRBV5-4 and TRBJ1-4, with 9 nucleotides matching TRBD1. After removal of 4 bases from V and 3 bases from J, the junction contained 7 bases not matched to a gene. Germline loops: CDR1 SGHNT, CDR2 YYREEE (reference sequence). This CDR3 region has 16 residues. In DNA form, the CDR3 reads TGTGCCAGCAGCGAGGACAGGGGATCCTCTAATGAAAAACTGTTTTTT. Translating gives CASSEDRGSSNEKLFF.

The chain couples TRBV4-1 to TRBJ2-7; D is unclear. Germline CDR1 is MGHRA and CDR2 is YSYEKL. The ends were cut back, 4 bases at V and 5 bases at J, with 3 bases in the middle. The CDR3 runs to 10 residues. CDR3 residues: CASSRDEQYF. In nucleotides, the CDR3 is TGCGCCAGCAGCCGAGACGAGCAGTACTTC.

This CDR3 is CASSPLSAAGDLEQYF. In nucleotides, the CDR3 is TGTGCCAGCTCACCACTCTCCGCAGCGGGGGATCTCGAGCAGTACTTC. The genes are TRBV18 and TRBJ2-7; 8 bases line up with TRBD2. The CDR3 runs 16 residues. Per germline, CDR1 KGHSH and CDR2 LQKENI. J gave up 6 bases and V 1 base, and 11 bases lay outside the gene matches.

V gene TRBV29-1 combines with J gene TRBJ1-2; weak D call: TRBD1 (5 bases). The ends were cut back, 3 bases at V and 5 bases at J, with 10 bases in the middle. This CDR3 spans 12 amino acids. CDR1 and CDR2 from the germline V gene are SQVTM and ANQGSEA. CDR3 in amino acids: CSVDWGKYGYTF. In nucleotides, the CDR3 is TGCAGCGTTGATTGGGGGAAGTATGGCTACACCTTC.

The chain couples TRBV5-4 to TRBJ1-3; TRBD1 aligns across 7 bases. The ends lost 0 bases at V and 4 bases at J; junction bases unmatched: 7. The germline CDR1 and CDR2 sequences are SGHNT and YYREEE (reference sequence). This CDR3 is built from 16 residues. The CDR3 here is CASSLAGTARGNTIYF. CDR3 in DNA: TGTGCCAGCAGCTTGGCCGGGACAGCGAGAGGAAACACCATATATTTT.

The CDR3 DNA follows: TGTGCCAGCCTAGACGGACGTAACACTGAAGCTTTCTTT. Protein: CASLDGRNTEAFF. The chain links TRBV28 to TRBJ1-1; no firm D call. Germline values: CDR1 MDHEN, CDR2 SYDVKM. V lost 8 bases and J lost 2, with 12 bases in between. The CDR3 runs 13 residues.

The chain recombines TRBV29-1 with TRBJ1-1; TRBD1 might be the D (5 bases). Trimming took off 1 base at V and 12 bases at J, with 12 bases between the two ends. Per the germline V gene, CDR1 is SQVTM and CDR2 is ANQGSEA. The CDR3 sequence is 11 residues long. The CDR3 nucleotides are TGCAGCGTTGAAGGAATGGGGCGGTCTTTCTTT. It translates to CSVEGMGRSFF.

The rearrangement links TRBV27 to TRBJ2-2, with 8 nucleotides matching TRBD1. V lost 1 base, J lost 5 bases, and 6 bases stayed unmatched. CDR1 MNHEY and CDR2 SMNVEV come from the germline V gene (reference sequence). The CDR3 consists of 16 residues. In DNA, the CDR3 is TGTGCCAGCAGTTTATTTCCCAGGGGGCATACCGGGGAGCTGTTTTTT. Protein product: CASSLFPRGHTGELFF.

This clone was seen a handful of times. The chain uses TRBV5-4 and TRBJ2-2; the D gene is possibly TRBD1 (6 bases). This CDR3 region has 14 residues. Looked up from germline, CDR1 is SGHNT and CDR2 is YYREEE (reference sequence). V shed 4 bases and J shed 7 bases, with 14 bases lying between them. The DNA for the CDR3 is TGTGCCAGCAGCCCACAGGGTCGAGGCGGGGAGCTGTTTTTT. Its protein product is CASSPQGRGGELFF.

About this clone: The same CDR3 arises from other DNA sequences in this sample as well. V is TRBV5-1 and J is TRBJ2-5; D perhaps matches TRBD2 (7 bases). This CDR3 comprises 14 residues. Germline lookup yields CDR1 SGHRS and CDR2 YFSETQ. With 0 bases removed from V and 5 bases from J, the gap between germline ends came to 11 bases. In DNA form, the CDR3 reads TGCGCCAGCAGCTTGGCCACGGGGGGCGAGACCCAGTACTTC. It encodes CASSLATGGETQYF.